Listed below are T cell receptor beta chains from one sample, sequenced in a study of somatic mutations in cytotoxic T cells in rheumatoid arthritis. TCRdb keeps only in-frame clones here, not all; method: immunoSEQ multiplex PCR. The sample includes about 25,000 clones, roughly 74% of them seen just once. The sample was CD8+ T cells sorted from blood. These receptor sequences come from a woman aged 18-35 years in good health. The CDR3 runs from the conserved cysteine through the conserved F or W. The D gene is left open where the match is weak. Rows may omit the clone size; those that give it use once, few, many or a size class.

TRBJ1-3 13 few NA TRBV5-1 TGCGCCAGCAGCTTGTCCTCTGGAAACACCATATATTTT CASSLSSGNTIYF
TRBJ2-3 14 NA TRBD2 TRBV7-3 TGTGCCAGCAGCCCGGGGGACTACACAGATACGCAGTATTTT CASSPGDYTDTQYF
TRBJ1-6 15 NA NA TRBV2 TGTGCCAGCAGCGGGTCCCGGGACCTTAATTCACCCCTCCACTTT CASSGSRDLNSPLHF
TRBJ2-7 16 NA TRBD2 TRBV7-9 TGTGCCAGCAGCTTAGGGACCGGGACTAGGCCCTACGAGCAGTACTTC CASSLGTGTRPYEQYF
TRBJ2-5 17 NA TRBD2 TRBV2 TGTGCCAGCAGTGAAAAGGCTAGCGGACTGTACCAAGAGACCCAGTACTTC CASSEKASGLYQETQYF
TRBJ2-5 12 NA NA TRBV14 TGTGCCAGCAGCCGACTCCCGGAGACCCAGTACTTC CASSRLPETQYF
TRBJ2-7 15 once TRBD2 TRBV27 TGTGCCAGCAGTGCCTCTAGCGGGAGGTTTTACGAGCAGTACTTC CASSASSGRFYEQYF
TRBJ2-1 14 NA TRBD2 TRBV9 TGTGCCAGCAGCGTAGAGGCGGGAGTAAATGAGCAGTTCTTC CASSVEAGVNEQFF
TRBJ2-7 14 NA TRBD2 TRBV6-5 TGTGCCAGCAGCCCAAGACTAGCGGGCTACGAGCAGTACTTC CASSPRLAGYEQYF
TRBJ2-3 15 few NA TRBV5-5 TGTGCCAGCGAGGTCGGGGGAAGTATGACAGATACGCAGTATTTT CASEVGGSMTDTQYF
TRBJ2-5 13 NA TRBD2 TRBV19 TGTGCCAGCGCAGCGGGAGTTCAAGAGACCCAGTACTTC CASAAGVQETQYF
TRBJ2-5 12 NA NA TRBV11-2 TGTGCCAGCAGCCAATCGGGAGAGACCCAGTACTTC CASSQSGETQYF
TRBJ2-2 16 NA TRBD2 TRBV28 TGTGCCAGCAGTTCCTCCCTAGCGGGGAATGCCGGGGAGCTGTTTTTT CASSSSLAGNAGELFF